This T cell receptor (beta chain) was sequenced during a study of graft-versus-host responses after intestinal transplantation. Study-wide results and limits: Early post-transplant declines in HvG were associated with peak levels of circulating GvH clones. GvH clones turned up in recipient marrow; some had shown up first in ileum or blood.

CD3+CD4+ and CD3+CD8+ responders that were proliferating and CFSE-low were sorted post-reaction. The CDR3 runs to 14 residues. Trimming shortened V by 5 bases and J by 6 bases, and 16 bases separated the two germline ends. Germline loops: CDR1 SGHVS, CDR2 FQNEAQ. Profiling relied on immunoSEQ multiplex PCR, and the TCRdb table lists in-frame clones only, not all of them. The sample yields around 6,000 clones, about 31% seen once. The sample here was alloreactive CD4+ T cells from a mixed lymphocyte reaction culture, taken before transplantation. Subset here: CFSE-low proliferating T cells sorted from roughly six-day pre-transplant mixed lymphocyte reaction (GvH or HvG direction). The receptor comes from a human patient who was an organ donor for intestinal transplantation. The chain carries TRBV7-8 and TRBJ1-1, with D unresolved. DNA of the CDR3: TGTGCCAGCAGCCCCCTACCGGGTAGGGCTGAAGCTTTCTTT. This encodes CASSPLPGRAEAFF.